The text below deals with one T cell receptor (beta chain). Enrolment of Seattle patients took place during active infection, and they were followed longitudinally. The sample comes from a study of blood T cell repertoires in COVID-19. Study information: The study drew acute and convalescent COVID-19 samples from the United States, Italy and Spain. T cells, B-cell-depleted T cells, or PBMCs supplied cDNA or gDNA.

Germline V gene sequence: CDR1 KGHSH, CDR2 LQKENI. CDR3 length equals 15 residues. Deletions cut 2 bases from V and 3 bases from J, with 12 bases between. How the authors handled the data: Cell counts per sample came from amplifying reference gene primers. Generated by immunoSEQ multiplex PCR, the TCRdb table keeps only in-frame clones and is missing some. That table gives V, J and clone size, and the DNA gave D and trimming. The table records 97,000 or so clones, roughly 87% of them present only once. This rearrangement joins TRBV18 to TRBJ2-3, with TRBD1 as a possible D gene (6 bases). Sequencing was done on a sample of peripheral blood. This receptor was identified in a woman aged 45-60 years with COVID-19, enrolled during active disease. The CDR3 coding sequence is TGTGCCAGCTCACCAGCCACAGGGAATACAGATACGCAGTATTTT. It is translated as CASSPATGNTDTQYF. Variable domain in full (rest from reference TRBV18 and TRBJ2-3): NAGVMQNPRHLVRRRGQEARLRCSPMKGHSHVYWYRQLPEEGLKFMVYLQKENIIDESGMPKERFSAEFPKEGPSILRIQQVVRGDSAAYFCASSPATGNTDTQYFGPGTRLTVL.